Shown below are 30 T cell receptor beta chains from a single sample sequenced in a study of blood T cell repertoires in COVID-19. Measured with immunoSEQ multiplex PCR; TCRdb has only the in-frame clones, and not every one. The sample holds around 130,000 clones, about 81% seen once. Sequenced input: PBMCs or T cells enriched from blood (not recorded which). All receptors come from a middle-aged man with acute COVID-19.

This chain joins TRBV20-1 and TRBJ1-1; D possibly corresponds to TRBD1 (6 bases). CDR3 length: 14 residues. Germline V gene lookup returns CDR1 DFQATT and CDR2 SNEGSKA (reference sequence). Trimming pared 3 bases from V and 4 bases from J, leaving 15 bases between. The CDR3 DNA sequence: TGCAGTGCTAGTCTTACAGGGAGTCTCACTGAAGCTTTCTTT. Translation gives CSASLTGSLTEAFF.

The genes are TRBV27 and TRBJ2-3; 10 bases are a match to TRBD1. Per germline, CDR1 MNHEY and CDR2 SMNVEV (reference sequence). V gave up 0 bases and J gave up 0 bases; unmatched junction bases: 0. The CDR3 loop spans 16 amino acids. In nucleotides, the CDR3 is TGTGCCAGCAGTTTATCGGGACAGGGGAGCACAGATACGCAGTATTTT. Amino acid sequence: CASSLSGQGSTDTQYF.

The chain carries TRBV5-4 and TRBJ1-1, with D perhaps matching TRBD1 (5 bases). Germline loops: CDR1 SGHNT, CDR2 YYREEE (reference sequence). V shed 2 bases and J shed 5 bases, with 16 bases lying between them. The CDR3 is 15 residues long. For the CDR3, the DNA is TGTGCCAGCAGCTTCCAATTGGGGGGGTTTACTGAAGCTTTCTTT. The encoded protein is CASSFQLGGFTEAFF. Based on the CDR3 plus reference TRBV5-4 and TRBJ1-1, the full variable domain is ETGVTQSPTHLIKTRGQQVTLRCSSQSGHNTVSWYQQALGQGPQFIFQYYREEENGRGNFPPRFSGLQFPNYSSELNVNALELDDSALYLCASSFQLGGFTEAFFGQGTRLTVV.

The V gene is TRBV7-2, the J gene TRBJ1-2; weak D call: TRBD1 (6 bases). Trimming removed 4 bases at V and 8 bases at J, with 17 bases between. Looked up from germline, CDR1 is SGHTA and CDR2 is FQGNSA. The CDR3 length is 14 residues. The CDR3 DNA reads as TGTGCCAGCAGCTCCCCGGACAGTTTAGGGGGCTACACCTTC. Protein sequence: CASSSPDSLGGYTF. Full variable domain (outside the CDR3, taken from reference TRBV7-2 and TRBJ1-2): GAGVSQSPSNKVTEKGKDVELRCDPISGHTALYWYRQSLGQGLEFLIYFQGNSAPDKSGLPSDRFSAERTGGSVSTLTIQRTQQEDSAVYLCASSSPDSLGGYTFGSGTRLTVV.

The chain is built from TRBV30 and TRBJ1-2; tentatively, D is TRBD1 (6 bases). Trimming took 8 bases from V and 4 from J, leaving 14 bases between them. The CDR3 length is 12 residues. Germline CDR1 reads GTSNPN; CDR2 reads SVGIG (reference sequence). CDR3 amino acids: CAGGRGGYGYTF. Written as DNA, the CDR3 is TGTGCCGGGGGGAGAGGGGGCTATGGCTACACCTTC.

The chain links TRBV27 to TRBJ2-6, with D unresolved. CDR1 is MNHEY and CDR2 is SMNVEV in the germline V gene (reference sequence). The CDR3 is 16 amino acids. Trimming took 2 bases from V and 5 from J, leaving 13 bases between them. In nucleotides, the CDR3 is TGTGCCAGCAGTTTACAGTATCCTCATAGGGCCAACGTCCTGACTTTC. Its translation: CASSLQYPHRANVLTF.

This CDR3 reads CASSQAPGGATGSPLHF. CDR3 nucleotide sequence: TGTGCCAGCAGCCAAGCCCCTGGGGGCGCGACGGGGTCACCCCTCCACTTT. The chain is built from TRBV3-1 (or the pseudogene TRBV3-2) and TRBJ1-6; tentatively, D is TRBD1 (6 bases). Germline V CDR1 and CDR2: LGHDT, YNNKEL (reference sequence). Trimming removed 1 base from V and 10 bases from J, with 20 bases in between. This CDR3 is built from 17 residues.

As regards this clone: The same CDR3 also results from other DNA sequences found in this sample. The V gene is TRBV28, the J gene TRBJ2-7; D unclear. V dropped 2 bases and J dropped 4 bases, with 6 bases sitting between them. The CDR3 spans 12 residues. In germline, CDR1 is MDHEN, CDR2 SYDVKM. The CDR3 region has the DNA TGTGCCAGCAGTTTACCCGGTTACGAGCAGTACTTC. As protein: CASSLPGYEQYF.

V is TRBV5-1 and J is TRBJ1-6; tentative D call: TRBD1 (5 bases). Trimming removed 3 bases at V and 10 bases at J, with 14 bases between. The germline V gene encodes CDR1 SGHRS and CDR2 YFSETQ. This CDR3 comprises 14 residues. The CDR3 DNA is TGCGCCAGCAGCTCGGGGGAAATAAACTCACCCCTCCACTTT. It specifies CASSSGEINSPLHF.

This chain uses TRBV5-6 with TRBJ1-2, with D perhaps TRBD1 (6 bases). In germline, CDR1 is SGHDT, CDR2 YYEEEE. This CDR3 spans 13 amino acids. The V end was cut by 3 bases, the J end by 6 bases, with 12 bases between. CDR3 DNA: TGTGCCAGCAGCTACTCAGGGGTGCATGGCTACACCTTC. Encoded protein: CASSYSGVHGYTF.

CDR3 sequence: CASSQGSGYNEKLFF. CDR3 sequence (DNA): TGTGCCAGCAGCCAAGGGAGCGGTTATAATGAAAAACTGTTTTTT. The chain recombines TRBV7-6 with TRBJ1-4; D gene unclear. This CDR3 contains 15 residues. V lost 5 bases to trimming and J lost 4 bases, with 14 bases between them. CDR1 and CDR2 (germline): SGHVS, FNYEAQ.

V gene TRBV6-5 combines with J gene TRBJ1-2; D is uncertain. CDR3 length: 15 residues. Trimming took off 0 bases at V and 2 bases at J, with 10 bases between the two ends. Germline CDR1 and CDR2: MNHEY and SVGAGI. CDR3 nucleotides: TGTGCCAGCAGTTACTCAGGCGGGAACAACTATGGCTACACCTTC. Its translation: CASSYSGGNNYGYTF.

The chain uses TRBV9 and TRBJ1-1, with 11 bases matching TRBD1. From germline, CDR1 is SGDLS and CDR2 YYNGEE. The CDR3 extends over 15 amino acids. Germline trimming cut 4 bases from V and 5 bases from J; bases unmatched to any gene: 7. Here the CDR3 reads CASSFDGQGATEAFF. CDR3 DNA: TGTGCCAGCAGCTTTGATGGACAGGGGGCAACTGAAGCTTTCTTT.

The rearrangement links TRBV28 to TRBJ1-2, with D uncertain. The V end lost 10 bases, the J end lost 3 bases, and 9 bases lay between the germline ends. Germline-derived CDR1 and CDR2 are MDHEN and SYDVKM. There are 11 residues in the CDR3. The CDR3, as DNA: TGTGCCATCAGGAGGGACTATGGCTACACCTTC. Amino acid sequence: CAIRRDYGYTF.

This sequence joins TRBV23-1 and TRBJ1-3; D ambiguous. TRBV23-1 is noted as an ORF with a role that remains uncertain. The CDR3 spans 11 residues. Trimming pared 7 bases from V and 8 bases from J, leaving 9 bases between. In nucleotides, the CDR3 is TGCGCCAGCAATCTCCGGGACACCATATATTTT. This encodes CASNLRDTIYF.

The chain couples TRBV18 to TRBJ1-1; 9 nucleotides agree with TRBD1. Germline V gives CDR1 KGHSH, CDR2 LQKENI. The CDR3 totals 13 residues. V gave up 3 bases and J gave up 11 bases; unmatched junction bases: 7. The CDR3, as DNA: TGTGCCAGCTCACCCAGGACAGGGGTGTATGCTTTCTTT. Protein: CASSPRTGVYAFF.

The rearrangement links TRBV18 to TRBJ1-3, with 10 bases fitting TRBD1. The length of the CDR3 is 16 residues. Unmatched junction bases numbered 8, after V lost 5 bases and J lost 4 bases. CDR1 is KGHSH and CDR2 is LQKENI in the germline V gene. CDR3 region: CASSAQTGGEGNTIYF. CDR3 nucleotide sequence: TGTGCCAGCTCAGCCCAGACAGGGGGCGAAGGAAACACCATATATTTT.

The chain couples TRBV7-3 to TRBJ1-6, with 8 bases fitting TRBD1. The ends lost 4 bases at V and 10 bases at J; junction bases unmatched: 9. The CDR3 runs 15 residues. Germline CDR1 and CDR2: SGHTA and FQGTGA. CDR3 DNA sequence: TGTGCCAGCAGCTCACAGGGGGGAATCGACTCACCCCTCCACTTT. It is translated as CASSSQGGIDSPLHF.

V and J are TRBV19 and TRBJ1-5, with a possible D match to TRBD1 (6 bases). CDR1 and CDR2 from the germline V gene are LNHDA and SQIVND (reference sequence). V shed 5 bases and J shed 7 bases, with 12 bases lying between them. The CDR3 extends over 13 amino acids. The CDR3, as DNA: TGTGCCAGTAGTTACAGGGCTGGGCAGCCCCAGCATTTT. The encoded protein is CASSYRAGQPQHF.

This CDR3 is CASSLEFNNSPLHF. The CDR3 nucleotides read TGTGCCAGCAGCTTAGAATTCAATAATTCACCCCTCCACTTT. The chain is built from TRBV7-9 and TRBJ1-6; D is undetermined. V dropped 1 base and J dropped 5 bases, with 6 bases sitting between them. CDR1 SEHNR and CDR2 FQNEAQ come from the germline V gene (reference sequence). CDR3 length equals 14 residues.

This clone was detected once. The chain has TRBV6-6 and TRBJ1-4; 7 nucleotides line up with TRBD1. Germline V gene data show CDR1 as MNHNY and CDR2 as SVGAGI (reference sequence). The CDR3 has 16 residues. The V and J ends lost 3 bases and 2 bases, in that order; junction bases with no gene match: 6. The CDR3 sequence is CASSYFQGVTNEKLFF. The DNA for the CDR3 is TGTGCCAGCAGTTATTTCCAGGGGGTGACTAATGAAAAACTGTTTTTT.

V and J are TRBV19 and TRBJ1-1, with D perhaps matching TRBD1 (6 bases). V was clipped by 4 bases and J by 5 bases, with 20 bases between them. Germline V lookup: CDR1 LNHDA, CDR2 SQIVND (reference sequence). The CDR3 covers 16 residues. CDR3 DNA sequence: TGTGCCAGTAGTACCGCCGGGACTAGGGGGAGAACTGAAGCTTTCTTT. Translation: CASSTAGTRGRTEAFF.

The CDR3 reads CATSGKNRVRGNTIYF. DNA of the CDR3: TGTGCCACCAGTGGGAAGAACAGGGTGCGCGGAAACACCATATATTTT. This chain connects TRBV24-1 to TRBJ1-3, with a tentative D call TRBD1 (6 bases). CDR3 length: 16 residues. Germline-derived CDR1 and CDR2 are KGHDR and SFDVKD. Trimming stripped 5 bases from V and 4 bases from J, with 17 bases between.

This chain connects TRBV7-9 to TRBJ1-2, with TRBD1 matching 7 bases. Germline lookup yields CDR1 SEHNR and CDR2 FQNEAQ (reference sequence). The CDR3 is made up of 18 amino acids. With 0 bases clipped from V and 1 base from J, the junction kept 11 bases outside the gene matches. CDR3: CASSLAKSGTAYNYGYTF. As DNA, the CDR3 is TGTGCCAGCAGCTTAGCGAAGTCAGGGACAGCTTATAACTATGGCTACACCTTC.

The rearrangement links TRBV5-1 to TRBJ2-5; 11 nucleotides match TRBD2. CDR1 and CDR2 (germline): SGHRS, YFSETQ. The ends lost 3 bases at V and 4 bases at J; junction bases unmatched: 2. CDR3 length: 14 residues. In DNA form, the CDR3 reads TGCGCCAGCAGCTCCGGACTAGCGGGAGAGACCCAGTACTTC. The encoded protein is CASSSGLAGETQYF.

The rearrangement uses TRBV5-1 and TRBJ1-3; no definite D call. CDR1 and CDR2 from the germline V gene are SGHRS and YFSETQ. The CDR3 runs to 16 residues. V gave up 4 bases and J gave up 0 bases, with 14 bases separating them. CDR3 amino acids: CASSTAGSLSGNTIYF. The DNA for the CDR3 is TGCGCCAGCAGCACGGCGGGGTCCCTCTCTGGAAACACCATATATTTT.

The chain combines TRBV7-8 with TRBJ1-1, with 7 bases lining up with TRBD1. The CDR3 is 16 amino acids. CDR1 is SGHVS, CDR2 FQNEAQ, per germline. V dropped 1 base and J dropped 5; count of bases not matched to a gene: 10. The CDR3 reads CASSLGTGSSGTEAFF. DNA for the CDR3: TGTGCCAGCAGCTTAGGGACAGGCTCGTCGGGTACTGAAGCTTTCTTT.

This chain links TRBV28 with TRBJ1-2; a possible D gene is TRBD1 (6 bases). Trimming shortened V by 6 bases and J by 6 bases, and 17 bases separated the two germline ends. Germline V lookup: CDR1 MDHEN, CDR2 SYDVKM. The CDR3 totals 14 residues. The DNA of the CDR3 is TGTGCCAGCAGAACATATACAGGGTTGGATGGCTACACCTTC. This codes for CASRTYTGLDGYTF.

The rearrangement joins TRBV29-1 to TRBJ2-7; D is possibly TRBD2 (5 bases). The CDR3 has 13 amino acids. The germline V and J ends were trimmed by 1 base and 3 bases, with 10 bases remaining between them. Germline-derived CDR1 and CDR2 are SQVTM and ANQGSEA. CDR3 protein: CSVEVGLHYEQYF. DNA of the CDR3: TGCAGCGTTGAAGTTGGACTTCACTACGAGCAGTACTTC.

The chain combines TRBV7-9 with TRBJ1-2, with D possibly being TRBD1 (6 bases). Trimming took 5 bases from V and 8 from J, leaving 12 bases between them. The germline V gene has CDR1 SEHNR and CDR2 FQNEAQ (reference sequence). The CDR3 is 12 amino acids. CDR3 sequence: CASSVQGQGYTF. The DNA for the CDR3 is TGTGCCAGCAGCGTCCAGGGGCAGGGCTACACCTTC.